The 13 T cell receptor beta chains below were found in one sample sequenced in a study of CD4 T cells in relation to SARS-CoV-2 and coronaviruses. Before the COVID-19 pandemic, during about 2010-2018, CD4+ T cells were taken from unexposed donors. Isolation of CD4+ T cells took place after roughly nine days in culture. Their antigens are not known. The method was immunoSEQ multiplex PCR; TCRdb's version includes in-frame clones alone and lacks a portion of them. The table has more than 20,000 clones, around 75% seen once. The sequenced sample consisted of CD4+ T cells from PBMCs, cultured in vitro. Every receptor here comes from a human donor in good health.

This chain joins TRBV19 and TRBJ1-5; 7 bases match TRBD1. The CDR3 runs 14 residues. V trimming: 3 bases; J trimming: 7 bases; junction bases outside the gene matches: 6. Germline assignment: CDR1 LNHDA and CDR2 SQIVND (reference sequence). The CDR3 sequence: CASSIDREWQPQHF. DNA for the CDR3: TGTGCCAGTAGTATCGACAGGGAGTGGCAGCCCCAGCATTTT.

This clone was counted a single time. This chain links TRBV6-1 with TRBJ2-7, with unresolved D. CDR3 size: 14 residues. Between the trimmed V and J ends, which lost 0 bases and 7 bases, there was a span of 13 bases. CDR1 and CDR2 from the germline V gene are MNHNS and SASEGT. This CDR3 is CASSEALRQNEQYF. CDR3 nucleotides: TGTGCCAGCAGTGAAGCGCTTCGCCAGAATGAGCAGTACTTC.

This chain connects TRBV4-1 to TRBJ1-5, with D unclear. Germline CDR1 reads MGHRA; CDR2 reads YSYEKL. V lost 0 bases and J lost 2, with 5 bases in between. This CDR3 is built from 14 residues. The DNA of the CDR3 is TGCGCCAGCAGCCAAGATCTTGGCAATCAGCCCCAGCATTTT. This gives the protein CASSQDLGNQPQHF.

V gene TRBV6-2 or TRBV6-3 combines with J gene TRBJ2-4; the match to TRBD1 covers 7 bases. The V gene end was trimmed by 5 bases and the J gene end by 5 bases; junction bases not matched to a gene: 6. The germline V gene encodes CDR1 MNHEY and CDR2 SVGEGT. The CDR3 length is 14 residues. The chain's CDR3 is CASSKIGQENIQYF. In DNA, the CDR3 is TGTGCCAGCAGTAAAATCGGACAGGAAAACATTCAGTACTTC.

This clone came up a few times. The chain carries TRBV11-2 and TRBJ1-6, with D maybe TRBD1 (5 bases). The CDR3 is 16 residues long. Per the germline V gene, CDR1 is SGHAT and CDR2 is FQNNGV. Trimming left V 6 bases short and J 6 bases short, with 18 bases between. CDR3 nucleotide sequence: TGTGCCAGCAGGATCGGAGGGGCGGTGGGTAATTCACCCCTCCACTTT. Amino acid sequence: CASRIGGAVGNSPLHF.

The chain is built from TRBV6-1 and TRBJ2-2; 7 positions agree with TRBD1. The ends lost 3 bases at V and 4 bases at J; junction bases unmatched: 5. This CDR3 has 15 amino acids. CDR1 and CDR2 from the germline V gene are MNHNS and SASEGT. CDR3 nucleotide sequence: TGTGCCAGCAGTGATCTCTACAGGGGCACCGGGGAGCTGTTTTTT. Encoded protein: CASSDLYRGTGELFF.

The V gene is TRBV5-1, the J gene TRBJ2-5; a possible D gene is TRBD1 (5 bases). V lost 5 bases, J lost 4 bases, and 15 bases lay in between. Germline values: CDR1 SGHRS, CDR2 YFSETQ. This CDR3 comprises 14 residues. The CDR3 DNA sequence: TGCGCCAGCAGTATGGCAGGGATCCGAGAGACCCAGTACTTC. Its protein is CASSMAGIRETQYF.

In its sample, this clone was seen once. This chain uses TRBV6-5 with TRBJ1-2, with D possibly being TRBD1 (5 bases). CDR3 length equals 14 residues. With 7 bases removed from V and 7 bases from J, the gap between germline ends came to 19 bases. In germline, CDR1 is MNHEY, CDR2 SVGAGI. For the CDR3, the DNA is TGTGCCAGCACCGGGACTGCATGGTCGGGTGGCTACACCTTC. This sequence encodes CASTGTAWSGGYTF.

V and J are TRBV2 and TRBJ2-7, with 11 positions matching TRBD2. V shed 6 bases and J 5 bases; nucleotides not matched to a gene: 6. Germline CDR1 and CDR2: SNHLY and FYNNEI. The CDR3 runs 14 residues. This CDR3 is CASRTLAGVDEQYF. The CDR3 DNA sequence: TGTGCCAGCAGGACACTAGCGGGAGTTGACGAGCAGTACTTC.

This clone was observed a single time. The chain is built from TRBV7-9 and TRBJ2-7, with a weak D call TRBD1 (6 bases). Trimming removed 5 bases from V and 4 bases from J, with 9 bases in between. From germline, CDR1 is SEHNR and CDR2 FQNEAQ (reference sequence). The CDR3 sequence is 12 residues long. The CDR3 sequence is CASSADRYEQYF. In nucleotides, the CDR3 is TGTGCCAGCAGCGCCGACAGGTACGAGCAGTACTTC.

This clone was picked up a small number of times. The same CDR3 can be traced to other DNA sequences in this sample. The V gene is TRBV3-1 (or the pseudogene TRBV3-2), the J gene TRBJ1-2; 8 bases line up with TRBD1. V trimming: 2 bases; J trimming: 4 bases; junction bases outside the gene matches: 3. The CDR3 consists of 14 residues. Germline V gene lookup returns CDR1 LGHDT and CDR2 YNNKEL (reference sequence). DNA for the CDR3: TGTGCCAGCAGCCAACCAACAGGGGGCTATGGCTACACCTTC. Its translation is CASSQPTGGYGYTF.

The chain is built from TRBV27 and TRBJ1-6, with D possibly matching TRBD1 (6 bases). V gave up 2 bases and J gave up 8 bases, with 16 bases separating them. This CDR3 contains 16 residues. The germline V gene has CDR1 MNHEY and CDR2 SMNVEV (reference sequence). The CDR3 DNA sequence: TGTGCCAGCAGTTTAAGGAGTGGGGGCCCCTATTCACCCCTCCACTTT. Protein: CASSLRSGGPYSPLHF.

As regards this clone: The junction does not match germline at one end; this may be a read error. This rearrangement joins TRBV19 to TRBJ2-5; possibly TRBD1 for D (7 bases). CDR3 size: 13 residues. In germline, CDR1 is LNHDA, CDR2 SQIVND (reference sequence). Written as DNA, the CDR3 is TGTGCCAGCAGTAGGGCAGGGGGGGAGACCCAGTACTTC. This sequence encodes CASSRAGGETQYF.